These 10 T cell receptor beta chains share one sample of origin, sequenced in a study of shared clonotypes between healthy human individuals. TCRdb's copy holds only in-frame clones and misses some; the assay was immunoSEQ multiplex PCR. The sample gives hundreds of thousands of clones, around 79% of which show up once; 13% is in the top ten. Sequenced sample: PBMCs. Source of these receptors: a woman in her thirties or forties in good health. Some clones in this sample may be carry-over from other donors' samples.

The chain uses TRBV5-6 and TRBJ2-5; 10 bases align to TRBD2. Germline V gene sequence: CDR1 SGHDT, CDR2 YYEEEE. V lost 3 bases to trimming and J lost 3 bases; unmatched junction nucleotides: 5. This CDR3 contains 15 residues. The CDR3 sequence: CASSWSGTSEETQYF. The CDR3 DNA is TGTGCCAGCAGCTGGTCCGGGACTAGCGAAGAGACCCAGTACTTC.

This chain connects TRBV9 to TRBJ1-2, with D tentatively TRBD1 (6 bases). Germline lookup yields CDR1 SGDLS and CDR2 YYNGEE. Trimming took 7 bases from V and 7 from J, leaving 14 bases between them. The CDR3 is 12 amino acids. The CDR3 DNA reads TGTGCCAGCCGGGCCGGGGGCGCTGGCTACACCTTC. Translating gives CASRAGGAGYTF.

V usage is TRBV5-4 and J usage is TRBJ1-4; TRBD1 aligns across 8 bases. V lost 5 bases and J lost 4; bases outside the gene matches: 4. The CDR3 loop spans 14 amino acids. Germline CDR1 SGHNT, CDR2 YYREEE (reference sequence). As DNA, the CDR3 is TGTGCCAGCAGTTTAGACAGGGGTAATGAAAAACTGTTTTTT. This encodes CASSLDRGNEKLFF.

CDR3 nucleotide sequence: TGTGCCAGCAGCCCCCGGGGGGCTAGGAACACTGAAGCTTTCTTT. It encodes CASSPRGARNTEAFF. The rearrangement joins TRBV6-6 to TRBJ1-1; TRBD1 might be the D (6 bases). Germline CDR1 and CDR2: MNHNY and SVGAGI (reference sequence). CDR3 length: 15 amino acids. V gave up 6 bases and J gave up 1 base, with 15 bases separating them.

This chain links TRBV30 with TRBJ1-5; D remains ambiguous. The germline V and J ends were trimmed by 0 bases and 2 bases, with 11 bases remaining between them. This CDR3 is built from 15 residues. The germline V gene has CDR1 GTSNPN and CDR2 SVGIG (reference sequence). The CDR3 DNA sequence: TGTGCCTGGAGTGTAGCGACATTCGGCAATCAGCCCCAGCATTTT. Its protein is CAWSVATFGNQPQHF. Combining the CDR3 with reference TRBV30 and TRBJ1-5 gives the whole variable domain SQTIHQWPATLVQPVGSPLSLECTVEGTSNPNLYWYRQAAGRGLQLLFYSVGIGQISSEVPQNLSASRPQDRQFILSSKKLLLSDSGFYLCAWSVATFGNQPQHFGDGTRLSIL.

The CDR3 is CASSFTQTDTQYF. CDR3 coding DNA: TGTGCCAGCAGCTTTACCCAAACAGATACGCAGTATTTT. The chain couples TRBV7-2 to TRBJ2-3, with unresolved D. V shed 3 bases and J shed 3 bases, with 7 bases lying between them. Germline V CDR1 and CDR2: SGHTA, FQGNSA. CDR3 size: 13 residues.

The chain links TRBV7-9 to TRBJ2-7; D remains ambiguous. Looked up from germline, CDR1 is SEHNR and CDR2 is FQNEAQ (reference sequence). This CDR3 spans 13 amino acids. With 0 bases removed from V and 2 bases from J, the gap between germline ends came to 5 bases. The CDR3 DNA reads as TGTGCCAGCAGCTTAGCGCTAGCCTACGAGCAGTACTTC. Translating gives CASSLALAYEQYF.

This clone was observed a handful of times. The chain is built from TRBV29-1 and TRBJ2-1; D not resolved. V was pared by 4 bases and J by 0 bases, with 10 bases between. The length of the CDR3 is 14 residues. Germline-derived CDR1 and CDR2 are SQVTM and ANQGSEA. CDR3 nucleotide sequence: TGCAGCGTTGTGAAACTGAGCTCCTACAATGAGCAGTTCTTC. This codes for CSVVKLSSYNEQFF.

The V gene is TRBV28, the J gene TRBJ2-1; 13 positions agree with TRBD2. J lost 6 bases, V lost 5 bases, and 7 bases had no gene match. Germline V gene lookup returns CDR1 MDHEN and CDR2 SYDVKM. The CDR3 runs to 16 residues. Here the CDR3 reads CASSRIGLAGVNEQFF. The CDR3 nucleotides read TGTGCCAGCAGTCGGATCGGACTAGCGGGAGTCAATGAGCAGTTCTTC.

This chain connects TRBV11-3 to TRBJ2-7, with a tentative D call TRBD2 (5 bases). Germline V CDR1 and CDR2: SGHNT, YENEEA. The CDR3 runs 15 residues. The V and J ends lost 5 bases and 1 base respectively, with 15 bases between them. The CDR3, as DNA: TGTGCCAGCAGCCCAGAGGGAGAGCGGTCCTACGAGCAGTACTTC. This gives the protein CASSPEGERSYEQYF.